The 29 T cell receptor beta chains in this list originate from one sample, sequenced in a study of cytomegalovirus exposure and HLA in healthy donors. A multiplex PCR was run with 60 Vbeta primers and 13 Jbeta primers. Only in-frame clones appear in the TCRdb table, and some are missing; sequencing was by immunoSEQ multiplex PCR. The data show 45,000 to 55,000 clones, and the top ten clones hold approximately 6.6%. The material sequenced was PBMCs. The receptors were gathered from a male donor in good health and CMV-seropositive.

V and J are TRBV9 and TRBJ2-5; 8 bases are a match to TRBD1. Looked up from germline, CDR1 is SGDLS and CDR2 is YYNGEE. This CDR3 is built from 14 residues. V lost 1 base and J lost 3; bases outside the gene matches: 2. CDR3: CASSVPDREETQYF. The DNA for the CDR3 is TGTGCCAGCAGCGTACCGGACAGGGAAGAGACCCAGTACTTC.

The V call is TRBV18, the J call TRBJ1-6, with a possible D match to TRBD1 (6 bases). CDR1 KGHSH and CDR2 LQKENI come from the germline V gene. The germline V and J ends were trimmed by 6 bases and 1 base, with 13 bases remaining between them. This CDR3 is 16 amino acids long. CDR3 DNA: TGTGCCAGCTCCCCAGAACAGGGTTCCTATAATTCACCCCTCCACTTT. It translates to CASSPEQGSYNSPLHF.

The chain has TRBV7-8 and TRBJ2-3; 10 bases agree with TRBD2. CDR1 SGHVS and CDR2 FQNEAQ come from the germline V gene. The CDR3 consists of 15 residues. Trimming took 5 bases from V and 11 from J; bases not matched to a gene: 13. CDR3 loop: CASSKLLAGEVGQYF. CDR3 nucleotide sequence: TGTGCCAGCAGCAAACTCCTAGCGGGGGAGGTTGGGCAGTATTTT.

The CDR3 region is CATSRDIAGGYGYTF. DNA for the CDR3: TGTGCCACCAGCAGAGATATAGCAGGGGGATATGGCTACACCTTC. The rearrangement joins TRBV15 to TRBJ1-2, with TRBD1 matching over 7 bases. V was pared by 0 bases and J by 5 bases, with 6 bases of the junction left unmatched. The CDR3 length is 15 residues. Per germline, CDR1 LNHNV and CDR2 YYDKDF (reference sequence).

The chain recombines TRBV5-4 with TRBJ1-4; 9 bases are shared with TRBD1. V lost 2 bases and J lost 7; bases outside the gene matches: 3. CDR3 length: 14 amino acids. From germline, CDR1 is SGHNT and CDR2 YYREEE (reference sequence). CDR3 loop: CASSFGTGREKLFF. The CDR3 bases are TGTGCCAGCAGCTTCGGGACAGGGCGTGAAAAACTGTTTTTT.

The CDR3 loop reads CASSFTAQGAFTEAFF. CDR3 nucleotides: TGCGCCAGCAGCTTCACCGCACAGGGGGCGTTCACTGAAGCTTTCTTT. The chain combines TRBV5-1 with TRBJ1-1; 9 bases align to TRBD1. Germline loops: CDR1 SGHRS, CDR2 YFSETQ. The CDR3 length is 16 residues. V lost 2 bases, J lost 4 bases, and 9 bases stayed unmatched.

The V gene is TRBV27, the J gene TRBJ2-7; 11 bases are a match to TRBD1. Germline values: CDR1 MNHEY, CDR2 SMNVEV (reference sequence). Germline trimming cut 2 bases from V and 3 bases from J; bases unmatched to any gene: 3. CDR3 length: 15 amino acids. Written as DNA, the CDR3 is TGTGCCAGCAGTTTAGGGACAGGGGGTGGCTACGAGCAGTACTTC. The encoded protein is CASSLGTGGGYEQYF.

This chain links TRBV30 with TRBJ1-2; 8 positions match TRBD1. V dropped 0 bases and J dropped 6; count of bases not matched to a gene: 3. The V gene's germline CDR1 is GTSNPN and CDR2 SVGIG (reference sequence). This CDR3 contains 13 residues. The CDR3 reads CAWSVAGGHGYTF. CDR3 coding DNA: TGTGCCTGGAGTGTAGCAGGGGGCCATGGCTACACCTTC.

J is TRBJ2-7 and V is TRBV4-1; no clear D gene. V was clipped by 1 base and J by 2 bases, with 9 bases between them. CDR1 is MGHRA and CDR2 is YSYEKL in the germline V gene. The CDR3 has 14 residues. The CDR3 region has the DNA TGCGCCAGCAGCCAAGGTCAGTCCACCTACGAGCAGTACTTC. Protein product: CASSQGQSTYEQYF.

CDR3 nucleotides: TGTGCCAGCGGCCCCCCGGGGGCCTACGAGCAGTACTTC. This sequence encodes CASGPPGAYEQYF. The chain couples TRBV27 to TRBJ2-7; possibly TRBD2 for D (6 bases). With 8 bases removed from V and 2 bases from J, the gap between germline ends came to 13 bases. Germline CDR1 is MNHEY and CDR2 is SMNVEV (reference sequence). The CDR3 loop spans 13 amino acids.

The chain links TRBV29-1 to TRBJ2-7; 14 bases are a match to TRBD2. Germline CDR1 reads SQVTM; CDR2 reads ANQGSEA. The CDR3 sequence is 16 residues long. V was clipped by 7 bases and J by 5 bases; unmatched bases: 13. The CDR3 sequence is CSAPGTSGGKDNEQYF. CDR3 DNA sequence: TGCAGCGCCCCAGGGACTAGCGGGGGCAAGGACAACGAGCAGTACTTC.

The chain recombines TRBV5-1 with TRBJ2-5, with a possible D match to TRBD1 (6 bases). The tail of the sequence fits TRBJ2-7 better, so the J call may be wrong. Germline V lookup: CDR1 SGHRS, CDR2 YFSETQ. The CDR3 sequence is 15 residues long. CDR3 nucleotides: TGCGCCAGCAGCTTGGTAGGGGGAAACTCCTACGAGCAGTACTTC. Translating it yields CASSLVGGNSYEQYF.

The rearrangement links TRBV7-6 to TRBJ2-3, with D perhaps TRBD1 (5 bases). The CDR3 has 15 amino acids. V was cut by 3 bases and J by 4 bases, with 14 bases left in between. Germline CDR1 is SGHVS and CDR2 is FNYEAQ. CDR3 protein: CASSLWPPRADTQYF. CDR3 in DNA: TGTGCCAGCAGCTTGTGGCCCCCCAGGGCAGATACGCAGTATTTT.

The V and J genes are TRBV2 and TRBJ2-5; the match to TRBD1 covers 9 bases. Trimming took 6 bases from V and 5 from J; bases not matched to a gene: 7. The CDR3 extends over 14 amino acids. Germline V lookup: CDR1 SNHLY, CDR2 FYNNEI. The CDR3 loop is CASRTYRGRETQYF. The CDR3 region has the DNA TGTGCCAGCAGGACCTACAGGGGGCGGGAGACCCAGTACTTC.

This rearrangement joins TRBV18 to TRBJ1-5; tentatively, D is TRBD1 (5 bases). Germline V gives CDR1 KGHSH, CDR2 LQKENI. The length of the CDR3 is 16 residues. The V end lost 5 bases, the J end lost 2 bases, and 16 bases lay between the germline ends. The CDR3 coding sequence is TGTGCCAGCTCATATATTGACAGTGTCCGCAATCAGCCCCAGCATTTT. It yields the protein CASSYIDSVRNQPQHF.

The CDR3 DNA reads TGTGCCTGGAGTGTGGCGGGGGGTTTCGGCTACGAGCAGTACTTC. It codes for CAWSVAGGFGYEQYF. The chain couples TRBV30 to TRBJ2-7; TRBD2 matches at 8 bases. Per germline, CDR1 GTSNPN and CDR2 SVGIG (reference sequence). The CDR3 extends over 15 amino acids. Trimming cost V 0 bases and J 3 bases; bases outside gene matches: 7.

The genes are TRBV11-3 and TRBJ1-1; 7 bases fit TRBD1. The CDR3 totals 16 residues. CDR1 is SGHNT, CDR2 YENEEA, per germline. With 1 base clipped from V and 8 bases from J, the junction kept 13 bases outside the gene matches. The CDR3 here is CASSLGHGRGITEAFF. The CDR3 bases are TGTGCCAGCAGCTTAGGCCACGGCAGGGGGATCACGGAAGCTTTCTTT.

The rearrangement links TRBV29-1 to TRBJ2-5, with TRBD1 identical over 9 bases. Germline V gene data show CDR1 as SQVTM and CDR2 as ANQGSEA. V was pared by 7 bases and J by 4 bases, with 7 bases of the junction left unmatched. The CDR3 sequence is 13 residues long. The CDR3 reads CSAWRTGVETQYF. CDR3 DNA: TGCAGCGCATGGAGGACAGGGGTAGAGACCCAGTACTTC.

V and J are TRBV14 and TRBJ2-2; 11 nucleotides agree with TRBD2. The germline V gene has CDR1 SGHDN and CDR2 FVKESK. Trimming took 4 bases from V and 7 from J; bases not matched to a gene: 2. This CDR3 is 14 amino acids long. In nucleotides, the CDR3 is TGTGCCAGCAGCCGACTAGCGGGGTACGGGGAGCTGTTTTTT. Translated, it gives CASSRLAGYGELFF.

The J gene is TRBJ2-1, the V gene TRBV5-4; 12 bases fit TRBD2. The CDR3 loop spans 17 amino acids. The germline V gene encodes CDR1 SGHNT and CDR2 YYREEE (reference sequence). Unmatched junction bases numbered 2, after V lost 1 base and J lost 0 bases. CDR3 sequence reads: CASSLLAGGSSYNEQFF. The CDR3 DNA follows: TGTGCCAGCAGCTTGCTAGCGGGGGGGAGCTCCTACAATGAGCAGTTCTTC.

The chain couples TRBV6-5 to TRBJ1-5, with D unresolved. The germline V gene encodes CDR1 MNHEY and CDR2 SVGAGI. The V and J ends lost 4 bases and 2 bases respectively, with 9 bases between them. CDR3 size: 14 residues. DNA of the CDR3: TGTGCCAGCAGTTTCCGGGAAGGCAATCAGCCCCAGCATTTT. This translates into CASSFREGNQPQHF.

The CDR3 loop reads CASSLIGADTEAFF. The CDR3 DNA follows: TGTGCCAGCAGCTTAATCGGTGCTGACACTGAAGCTTTCTTT. This chain connects TRBV7-2 to TRBJ1-1, with D unclear. CDR3 length equals 14 residues. Trimming cost V 2 bases and J 3 bases, with 10 bases left between them. Germline V gives CDR1 SGHTA, CDR2 FQGNSA.

This chain uses TRBV15 with TRBJ2-3; 10 positions agree with TRBD1. The CDR3 spans 15 residues. Germline V gene lookup returns CDR1 LNHNV and CDR2 YYDKDF (reference sequence). Germline trimming cut 2 bases from V and 6 bases from J; bases unmatched to any gene: 5. In DNA form, the CDR3 reads TGTGCCACCAGCAGATACCGGGACAGGGGTGATACGCAGTATTTT. Its protein is CATSRYRDRGDTQYF.

The CDR3: CASSLQGRGQETQYF. The CDR3 DNA sequence: TGTGCCAGCAGCTTACAAGGTCGGGGGCAAGAGACCCAGTACTTC. The V and J genes are TRBV11-2 and TRBJ2-5, with D perhaps TRBD2 (6 bases). The CDR3 length is 15 residues. The V end was cut by 2 bases, the J end by 2 bases, with 12 bases between. Germline lookup yields CDR1 SGHAT and CDR2 FQNNGV.

This chain uses TRBV7-9 with TRBJ1-4; 10 nucleotides line up with TRBD1. The CDR3 is made up of 14 amino acids. With V trimmed by 3 bases and J by 13 bases, 8 bases remained unmatched. CDR1 and CDR2 (germline): SEHNR, FQNEAQ (reference sequence). CDR3 sequence reads: CASSFSGTGDGLFF. The CDR3 region has the DNA TGTGCCAGCAGCTTTTCCGGGACAGGGGACGGACTGTTTTTT.

With respect to this clone: Without the conserved terminal phenylalanine or tryptophan, this CDR3 likely stems from a read error. This sequence joins TRBV7-9 and TRBJ2-7; D perhaps matches TRBD1 (6 bases). The CDR3 sequence is 11 residues long. Trimming left V 11 bases short and J 1 base short, with 9 bases between. CDR1 and CDR2 from the germline V gene are SEHNR and FQNEAQ (reference sequence). The DNA of the CDR3 is TGTGCCCTAGGGGGATCCTACGAGCAGTACTCC. It encodes CALGGSYEQYS.

The chain uses TRBV7-2 and TRBJ2-1; weak D call: TRBD1 (6 bases). Per germline, CDR1 SGHTA and CDR2 FQGNSA. The CDR3 covers 15 residues. The ends were cut back, 0 bases at V and 4 bases at J, with 10 bases in the middle. CDR3 nucleotide sequence: TGTGCCAGCAGCTTAGCCGCAGGGGCATACAATGAGCAGTTCTTC. Residues: CASSLAAGAYNEQFF. The full variable domain, in which reference TRBV7-2 and TRBJ2-1 provide the parts outside the CDR3, is GAGVSQSPSNKVTEKGKDVELRCDPISGHTALYWYRQSLGQGLEFLIYFQGNSAPDKSGLPSDRFSAERTGGSVSTLTIQRTQQEDSAVYLCASSLAAGAYNEQFFGPGTRLTVL.

CDR3 in amino acids: CASSISGTATGELFF. CDR3 DNA sequence: TGTGCCAGCAGCATTTCCGGGACAGCAACCGGGGAGCTGTTTTTT. This sequence joins TRBV9 and TRBJ2-2; 7 nucleotides line up with TRBD1. Trimming cost V 4 bases and J 5 bases; bases outside gene matches: 8. Germline CDR1 and CDR2: SGDLS and YYNGEE. CDR3 length: 15 amino acids.

This rearrangement joins TRBV10-2 to TRBJ2-7, with TRBD1 matching 11 bases. V shed 5 bases and J 3 bases; nucleotides not matched to a gene: 3. This CDR3 contains 14 residues. CDR1 and CDR2 (germline): WSHSY, SAAADI. CDR3 nucleotide sequence: TGCGCCAGCAGTTGGGACAGGGGGAACTACGAGCAGTACTTC. It is translated as CASSWDRGNYEQYF.